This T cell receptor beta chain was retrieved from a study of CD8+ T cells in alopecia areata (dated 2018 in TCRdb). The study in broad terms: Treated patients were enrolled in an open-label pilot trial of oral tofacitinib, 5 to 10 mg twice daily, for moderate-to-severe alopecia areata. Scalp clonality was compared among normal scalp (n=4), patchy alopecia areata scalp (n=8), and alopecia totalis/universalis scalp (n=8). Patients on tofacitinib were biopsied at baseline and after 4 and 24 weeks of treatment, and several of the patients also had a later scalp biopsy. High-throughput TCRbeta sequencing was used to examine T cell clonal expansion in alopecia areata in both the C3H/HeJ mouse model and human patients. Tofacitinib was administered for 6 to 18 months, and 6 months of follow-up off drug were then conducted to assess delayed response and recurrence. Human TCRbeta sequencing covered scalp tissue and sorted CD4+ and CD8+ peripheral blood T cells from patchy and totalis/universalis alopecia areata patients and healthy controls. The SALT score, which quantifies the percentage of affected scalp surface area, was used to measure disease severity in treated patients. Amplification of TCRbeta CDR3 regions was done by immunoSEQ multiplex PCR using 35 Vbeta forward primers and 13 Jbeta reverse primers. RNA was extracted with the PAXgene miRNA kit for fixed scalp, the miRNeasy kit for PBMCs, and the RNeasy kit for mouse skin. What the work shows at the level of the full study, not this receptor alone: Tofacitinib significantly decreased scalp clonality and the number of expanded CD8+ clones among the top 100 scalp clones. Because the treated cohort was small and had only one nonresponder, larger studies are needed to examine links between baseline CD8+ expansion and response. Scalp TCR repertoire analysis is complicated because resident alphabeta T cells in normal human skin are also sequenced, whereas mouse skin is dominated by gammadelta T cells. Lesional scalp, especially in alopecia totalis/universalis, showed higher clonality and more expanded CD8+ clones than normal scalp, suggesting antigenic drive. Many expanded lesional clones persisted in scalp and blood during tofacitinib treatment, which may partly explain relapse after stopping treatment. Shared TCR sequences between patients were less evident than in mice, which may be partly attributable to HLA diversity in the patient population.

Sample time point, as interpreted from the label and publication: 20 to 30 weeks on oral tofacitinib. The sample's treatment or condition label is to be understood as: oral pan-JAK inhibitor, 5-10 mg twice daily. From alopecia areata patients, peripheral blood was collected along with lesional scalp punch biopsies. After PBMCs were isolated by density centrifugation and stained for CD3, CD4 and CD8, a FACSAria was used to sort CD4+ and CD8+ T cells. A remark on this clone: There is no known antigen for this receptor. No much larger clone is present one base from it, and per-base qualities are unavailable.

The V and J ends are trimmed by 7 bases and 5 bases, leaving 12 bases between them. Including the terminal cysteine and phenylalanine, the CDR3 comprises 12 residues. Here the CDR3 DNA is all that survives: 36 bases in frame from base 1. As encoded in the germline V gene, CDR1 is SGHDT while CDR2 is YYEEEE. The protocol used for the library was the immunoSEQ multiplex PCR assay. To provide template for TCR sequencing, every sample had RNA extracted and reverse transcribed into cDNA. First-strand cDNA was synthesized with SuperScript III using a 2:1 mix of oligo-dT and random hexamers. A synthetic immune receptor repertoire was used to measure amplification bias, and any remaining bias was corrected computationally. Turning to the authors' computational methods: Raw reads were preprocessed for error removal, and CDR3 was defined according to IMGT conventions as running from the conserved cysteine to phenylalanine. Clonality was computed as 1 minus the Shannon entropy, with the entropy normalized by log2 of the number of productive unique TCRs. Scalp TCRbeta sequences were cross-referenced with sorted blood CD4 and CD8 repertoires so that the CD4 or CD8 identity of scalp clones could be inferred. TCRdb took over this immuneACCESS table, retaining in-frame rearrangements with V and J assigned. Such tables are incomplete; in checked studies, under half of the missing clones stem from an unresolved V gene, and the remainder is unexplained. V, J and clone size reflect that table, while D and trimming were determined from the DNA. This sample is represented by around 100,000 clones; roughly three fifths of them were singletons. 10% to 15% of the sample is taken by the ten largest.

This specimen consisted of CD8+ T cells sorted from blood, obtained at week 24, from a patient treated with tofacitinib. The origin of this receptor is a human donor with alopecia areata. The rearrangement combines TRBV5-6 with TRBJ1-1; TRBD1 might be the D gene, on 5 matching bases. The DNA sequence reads TGTGCCAGCGGGACCCATGGGACTGAAGCTTTCTTT. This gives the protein CASGTHGTEAFF.